The table lists the clone carrying this TCR beta chain with many counts. The antigen remains unidentified. This specimen comes from a study of T-cell memory formation after mild COVID-19. Study as a whole: There were largely donor-specific TCR clusters.

The ends were cut back, 2 bases at V and 0 bases at J, with 11 bases in the middle. Germline V CDR1 and CDR2: SGHTA, FQGNSA. CDR3 length equals 15 residues. 5'RACE with constant-segment primers yielded barcoded, UMI-tagged TCR alpha and TCR beta cDNA libraries. Using its own MiXCR run on the 5' RACE reads, TCRdb lists one record per CDR3 protein. This table has some 150,000 distinct CDR3 sequences, around 5.8% appearing once. General study findings and limits: Among clones contracting day 15 to 85, CD4/CD8 was balanced, whereas later expanders leaned CD4+. SARS-CoV-2 specificity was not confirmed for second-wave clones peaking on day 37.

This clonotype was obtained from an adult woman who had mild COVID-19 (a few samples of this study predate the infection). Cell type and time point are not known. Sequencing was done on a sample of PBMCs or a T cell subset sorted from them (not recorded which). This rearrangement joins TRBV7-2 to TRBJ2-7; D is possibly TRBD2 (6 bases). The CDR3: CASSLIRESSYEQYF. CDR3 nucleotides: TGTGCCAGCAGCTTAATCCGGGAGAGCTCCTACGAGCAGTACTTC.